Described below is a single T cell receptor (beta chain) sequence and its context. Its antigen is unidentified. Sample time point: cycle 4 day 1 (C4D1), after six to seven weeks of nivolumab. Brentuximab vedotin exposure varied among the patients, all of whom had relapsed after autologous stem cell transplantation. Purification of CD4+ T cells from thawed PBMCs was achieved by magnetic negative selection. These data come from a study of PD-1 blockade in classical Hodgkin lymphoma. Study conclusions and caveats: Reports described newly diagnosed patients as having lower baseline TCR diversity than healthy donors. The study found that TCR diversity rose significantly by C4D1 in CD4+ but not CD8+ cells. Differences between repertoires have undefined causes, possibly disease activity or prior therapy.

Sequencing used immunoSEQ multiplex PCR; TCRdb keeps in-frame clones, though not all of them. Of fewer than 35,000 clones in the sample, about 81% were seen once. The material was CD4+ T cells from blood, obtained before the fourth cycle of nivolumab. The receptor was derived from a human donor with classical Hodgkin lymphoma.

CDR3 bases: TGCGCCAGCAGCTGGGGACAGGGGGCTTACAATGAGCAGTTCTTC. As protein: CASSWGQGAYNEQFF. This rearrangement joins TRBV5-1 to TRBJ2-1; 12 bases agree with TRBD1. J gave up 4 bases and V 3 bases, and 2 bases lay outside the gene matches. CDR3 length: 15 amino acids. Germline V lookup: CDR1 SGHRS, CDR2 YFSETQ.